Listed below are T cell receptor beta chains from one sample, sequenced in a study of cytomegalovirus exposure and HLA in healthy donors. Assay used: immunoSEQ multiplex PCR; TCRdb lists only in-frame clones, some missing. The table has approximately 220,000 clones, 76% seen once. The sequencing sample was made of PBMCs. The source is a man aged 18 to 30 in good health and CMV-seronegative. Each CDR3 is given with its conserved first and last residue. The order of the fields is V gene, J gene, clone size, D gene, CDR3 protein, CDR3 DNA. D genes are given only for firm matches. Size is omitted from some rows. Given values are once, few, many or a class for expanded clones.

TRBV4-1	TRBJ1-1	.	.	CASSQVQGSTEAFF	TGCGCCAGCAGCCAAGTGCAGGGGAGCACTGAAGCTTTCTTT
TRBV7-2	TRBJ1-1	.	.	CASSRPYRVVRPEAFF	TGTGCCAGCAGCAGGCCCTACAGGGTAGTTAGGCCTGAAGCTTTCTTT
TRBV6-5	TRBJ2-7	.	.	CASSYSVVGEQYF	TGTGCCAGCAGTTACTCGGTGGTGGGCGAGCAGTACTTC
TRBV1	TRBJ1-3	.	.	CTSSPRRDTIYF	TGCACCAGCAGCCCACGGAGAGACACCATATATTTT
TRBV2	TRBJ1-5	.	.	CASSWTGGSNQPQHF	TGTGCCAGCAGTTGGACGGGGGGAAGCAATCAGCCCCAGCATTTT
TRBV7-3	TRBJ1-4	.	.	CASSPWEGKRTNEKLFF	TGTGCCAGCAGCCCCTGGGAGGGGAAGAGAACTAATGAAAAACTGTTTTTT
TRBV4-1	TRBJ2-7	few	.	CASSQDLGGPSYEQYF	TGCGCCAGCAGCCAAGATCTAGGGGGACCTTCCTACGAGCAGTACTTC
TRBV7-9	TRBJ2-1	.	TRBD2	CASSLRREGRGNEQFF	TGTGCCAGCAGCTTACGGCGGGAGGGCCGAGGGAATGAGCAGTTCTTC
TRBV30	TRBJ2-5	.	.	CAQDTPEETQYF	TGTGCCCAAGACACACCAGAAGAGACCCAGTACTTC
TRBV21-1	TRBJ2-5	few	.	CASSKVLTSGRVEETQYF	TGTGCCAGCAGCAAAGTACTGACTAGCGGGAGGGTAGAGGAGACCCAGTACTTC
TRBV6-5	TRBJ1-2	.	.	CASSYRPTPGFEGYTF	TGTGCCAGCAGTTACCGTCCGACGCCAGGTTTCGAGGGCTACACCTTC
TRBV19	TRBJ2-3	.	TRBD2	CASSTSKREEGADTQYF	TGTGCCAGTAGTACTTCTAAGCGGGAGGAGGGCGCAGATACGCAGTATTTT
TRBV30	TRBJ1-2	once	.	CAWTRPGTYAGLYGYTF	TGTGCCTGGACCCGACCCGGGACCTACGCGGGGCTATATGGCTACACCTTC
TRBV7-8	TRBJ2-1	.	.	CASSSPRGSSYNEQFF	TGTGCCAGCAGCTCCCCCCGAGGGAGCTCCTACAATGAGCAGTTCTTC
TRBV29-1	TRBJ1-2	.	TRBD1	CSVVPRDRDNYGYTF	TGCAGCGTTGTACCCCGGGACAGAGATAACTATGGCTACACCTTC
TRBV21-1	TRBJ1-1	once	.	CASRGLNEAFF	TGTGCCAGCAGGGGACTCAACGAAGCTTTCTTT
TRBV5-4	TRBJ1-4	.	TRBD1	CASSVQGAGEKLFF	TGTGCCAGCAGCGTACAGGGGGCCGGGGAAAAACTGTTTTTT
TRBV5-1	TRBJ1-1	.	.	CASSLEGRWNTEAFF	TGCGCCAGCAGCTTGGAGGGGAGGTGGAACACTGAAGCTTTCTTT
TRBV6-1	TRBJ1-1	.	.	CASSDRGDTEAFF	TGTGCCAGCAGTGACAGGGGTGACACTGAAGCTTTCTTT
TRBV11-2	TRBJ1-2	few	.	CASNSLGQTDYGYTF	TGTGCCAGCAACAGCTTGGGGCAGACCGACTATGGCTACACCTTC
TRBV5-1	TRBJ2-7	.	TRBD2	CASSLMDGRAKYEQYF	TGCGCCAGCAGCTTGATGGATGGGAGGGCCAAATACGAGCAGTACTTC
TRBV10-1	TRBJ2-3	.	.	CASSEFGSYTDTQYF	TGCGCCAGCAGTGAGTTTGGCAGTTACACAGATACGCAGTATTTT
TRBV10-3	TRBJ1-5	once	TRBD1	CAISATPGQRYSNQPQHF	TGTGCCATCAGTGCTACCCCGGGACAGAGATATAGCAATCAGCCCCAGCATTTT
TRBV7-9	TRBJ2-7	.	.	CASSFKESPAGPYEQYF	TGTGCCAGCAGCTTTAAGGAATCGCCGGCGGGCCCCTACGAGCAGTACTTC
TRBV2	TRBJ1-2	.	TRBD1	CASSDAGTGPFYGYTF	TGTGCCAGCAGTGACGCCGGGACAGGGCCTTTCTATGGCTACACCTTC
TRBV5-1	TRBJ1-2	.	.	CASGSQGSLSYGCTF	TGCGCCAGCGGGTCACAGGGATCCCTTTCCTATGGCTGCACCTTC
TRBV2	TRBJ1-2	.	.	CASKGATGSPNYGYTF	TGTGCCAGCAAAGGGGCCACAGGGTCCCCTAACTATGGCTACACCTTC
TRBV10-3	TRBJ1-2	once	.	CAISERGNYGYTF	TGTGCCATCAGTGAAAGGGGAAACTATGGCTACACCTTC
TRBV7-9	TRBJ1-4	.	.	CASSEQGINEKLFF	TGTGCCAGCAGCGAACAGGGTATTAATGAAAAACTGTTTTTT
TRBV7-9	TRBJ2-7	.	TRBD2	CSSSFAGEWHEQYF	TGTTCCAGCAGCTTCGCGGGAGAGTGGCACGAGCAGTACTTC
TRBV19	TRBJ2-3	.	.	CASSGHPQGTPTDTQYF	TGTGCCAGTAGTGGCCACCCGCAGGGGACCCCCACAGATACGCAGTATTTT
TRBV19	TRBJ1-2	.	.	CASSIQGPYGYTF	TGTGCCAGTAGTATACAGGGCCCGTATGGCTACACCTTC
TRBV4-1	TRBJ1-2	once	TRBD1	CASSPTGTGIYGYTF	TGCGCCAGCAGCCCAACCGGGACAGGGATCTATGGCTACACCTTC
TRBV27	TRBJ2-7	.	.	CASSTIRGKRATYEQYF	TGTGCCAGCAGCACGATACGGGGGAAACGAGCGACCTACGAGCAGTACTTC
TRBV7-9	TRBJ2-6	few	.	CASSSPTRGSGANVLTF	TGTGCCAGCAGCTCCCCCACCCGGGGCTCTGGGGCCAACGTCCTGACTTTC
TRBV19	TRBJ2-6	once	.	CASSIARVSGANVLTF	TGTGCCAGTAGTATAGCAAGAGTATCTGGGGCCAACGTCCTGACTTTC
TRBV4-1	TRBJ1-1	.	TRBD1	CASSPSIWTGVTEAFF	TGCGCCAGCAGCCCCTCAATATGGACAGGGGTGACTGAAGCTTTCTTT
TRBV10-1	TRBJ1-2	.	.	CASSEREDRNYGYTF	TGCGCCAGCAGTGAGAGGGAGGACCGAAACTATGGCTACACCTTC
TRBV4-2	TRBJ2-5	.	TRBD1	CASSQGDRYQETQYF	TGTGCCAGCAGCCAAGGGGACAGGTACCAAGAGACCCAGTACTTC
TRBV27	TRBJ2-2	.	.	CASGSAAGELFF	TGTGCCAGCGGAAGTGCGGCCGGGGAGCTGTTTTTT
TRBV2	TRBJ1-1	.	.	CASSGWELTEAFF	TGTGCCAGCAGTGGATGGGAGCTCACTGAAGCTTTCTTT
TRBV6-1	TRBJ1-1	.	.	CASSEQGGTKAFF	TGTGCCAGCAGTGAACAAGGTGGCACTAAAGCTTTCTTT
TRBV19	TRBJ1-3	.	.	CASSMSRYRGNTIYF	TGTGCCAGTAGTATGTCCAGGTATCGTGGAAACACCATATATTTT